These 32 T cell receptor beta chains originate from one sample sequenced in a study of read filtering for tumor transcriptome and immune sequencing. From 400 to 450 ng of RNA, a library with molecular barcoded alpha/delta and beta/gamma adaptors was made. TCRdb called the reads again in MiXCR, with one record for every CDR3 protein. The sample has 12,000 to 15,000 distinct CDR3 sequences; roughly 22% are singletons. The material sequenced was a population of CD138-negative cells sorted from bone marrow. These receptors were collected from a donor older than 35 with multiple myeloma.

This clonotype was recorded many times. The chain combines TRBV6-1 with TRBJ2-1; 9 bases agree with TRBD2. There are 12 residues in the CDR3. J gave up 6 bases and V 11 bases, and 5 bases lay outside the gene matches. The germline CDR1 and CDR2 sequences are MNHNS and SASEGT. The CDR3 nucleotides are TGTGCCGCGCGGCGGGGGGGCAATGAGCAGTTCTTC. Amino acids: CAARRGGNEQFF.

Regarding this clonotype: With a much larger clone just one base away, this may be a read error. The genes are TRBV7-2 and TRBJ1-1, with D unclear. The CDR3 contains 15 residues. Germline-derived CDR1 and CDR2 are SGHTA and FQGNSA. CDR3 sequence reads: CASSLKGSLNTDAFF. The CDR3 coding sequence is TGTGCCAGCAGCTTAAAGGGCAGTCTGAACACTGATGCTTTCTTT. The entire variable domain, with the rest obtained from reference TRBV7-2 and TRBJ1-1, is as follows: GAGVSQSPSNKVTEKGKDVELRCDPISGHTALYWYRQSLGQGLEFLIYFQGNSAPDKSGLPSDRFSAERTGGSVSTLTIQRTQQEDSAVYLCASSLKGSLNTDAFFGQGTRLTVV.

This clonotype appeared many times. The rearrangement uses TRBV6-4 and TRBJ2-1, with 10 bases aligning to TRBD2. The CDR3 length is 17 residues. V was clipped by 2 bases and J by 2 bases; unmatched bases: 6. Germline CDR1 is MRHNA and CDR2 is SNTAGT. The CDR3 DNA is TGTGCCAGCAGTGACAAGGGAGCGGGAGGGGCCTACAATGAGCAGTTCTTC. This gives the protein CASSDKGAGGAYNEQFF.

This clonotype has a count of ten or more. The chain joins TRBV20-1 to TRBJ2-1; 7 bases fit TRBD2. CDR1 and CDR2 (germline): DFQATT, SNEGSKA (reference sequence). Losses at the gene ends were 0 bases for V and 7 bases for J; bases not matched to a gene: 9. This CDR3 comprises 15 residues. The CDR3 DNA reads TGCAGTGCTAGAGAGGCGGGAGAGGTTAGAAATGAGCAGTTCTTC. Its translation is CSAREAGEVRNEQFF.

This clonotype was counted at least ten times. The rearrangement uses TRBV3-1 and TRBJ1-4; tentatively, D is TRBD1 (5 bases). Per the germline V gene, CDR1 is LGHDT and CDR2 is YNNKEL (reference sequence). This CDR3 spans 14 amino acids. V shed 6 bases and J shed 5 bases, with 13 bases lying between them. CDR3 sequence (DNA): TGTGCCAGCAGGCCCGGGACCTTGAATGAAAAACTGTTTTTT. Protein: CASRPGTLNEKLFF. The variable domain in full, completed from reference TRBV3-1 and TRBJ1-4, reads DTAVSQTPKYLVTQMGNDKSIKCEQNLGHDTMYWYKQDSKKFLKIMFSYNNKELIINETVPNRFSPKSPDKAHLNLHINSLELGDSAVYFCASRPGTLNEKLFFGSGTQLSVL.

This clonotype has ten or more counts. The CDR3 here is CASSQRNNEQFF. Written as DNA, the CDR3 is TGTGCCAGCAGCCAGCGAAACAATGAGCAGTTCTTC. The chain joins TRBV7-9 to TRBJ2-1; D is ambiguous. Germline lookup yields CDR1 SEHNR and CDR2 FQNEAQ (reference sequence). The CDR3 sequence is 12 residues long. Trimming took off 5 bases at V and 5 bases at J, with 7 bases between the two ends.

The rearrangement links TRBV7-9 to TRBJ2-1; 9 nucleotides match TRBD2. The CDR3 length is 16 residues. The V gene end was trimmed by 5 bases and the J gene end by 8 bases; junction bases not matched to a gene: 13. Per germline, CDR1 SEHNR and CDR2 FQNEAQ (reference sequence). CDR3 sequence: CASSRGVAGGGYEQFF. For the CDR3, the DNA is TGTGCCAGCAGCCGGGGCGTGGCGGGAGGGGGATATGAGCAGTTCTTC.

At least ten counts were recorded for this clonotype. Written as DNA, the CDR3 is TGTGCCAGCAGCGCACAGGGTTACACTGAAGCTTTCTTT. Its protein is CASSAQGYTEAFF. The chain links TRBV7-3 to TRBJ1-1; weak D call: TRBD1 (6 bases). The CDR3 runs to 13 residues. Germline-derived CDR1 and CDR2 are SGHTA and FQGTGA. V was pared by 5 bases and J by 3 bases, with 10 bases between.

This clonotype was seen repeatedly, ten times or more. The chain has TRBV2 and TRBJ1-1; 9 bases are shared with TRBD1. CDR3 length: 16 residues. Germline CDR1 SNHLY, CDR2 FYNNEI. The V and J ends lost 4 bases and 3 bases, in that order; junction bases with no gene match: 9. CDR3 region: CASSGQGVVGDTEAFF. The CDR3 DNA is TGTGCCAGCAGTGGACAGGGGGTGGTGGGGGACACTGAAGCTTTCTTT. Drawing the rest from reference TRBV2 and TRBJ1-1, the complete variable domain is EPEVTQTPSHQVTQMGQEVILRCVPISNHLYFYWYRQILGQKVEFLVSFYNNEISEKSEIFDDQFSVERPDGSNFTLKIRSTKLEDSAMYFCASSGQGVVGDTEAFFGQGTRLTVV.

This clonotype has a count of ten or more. CDR3: CASSLEYREYEQYF. CDR3 bases: TGTGCCAGCAGCTTAGAGTACAGGGAATACGAGCAGTACTTC. The chain has TRBV11-2 and TRBJ2-7; D is perhaps TRBD1 (6 bases). Germline V CDR1 and CDR2: SGHAT, FQNNGV. Trimming took off 0 bases at V and 4 bases at J, with 10 bases between the two ends. The CDR3 loop spans 14 amino acids.

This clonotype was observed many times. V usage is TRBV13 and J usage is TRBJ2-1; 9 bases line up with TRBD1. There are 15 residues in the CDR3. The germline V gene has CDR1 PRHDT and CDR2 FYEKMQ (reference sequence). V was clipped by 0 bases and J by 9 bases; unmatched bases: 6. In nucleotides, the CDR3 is TGTGCCAGCAGCTTAGGACAGGGGGCTATCGGTGAGCAGTTCTTC. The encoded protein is CASSLGQGAIGEQFF.

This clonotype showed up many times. CDR3 in DNA: TGTGCCAGCAGCGGACGTTCATCGGAAATGGCTGAAGCTTTCTTT. It specifies CASSGRSSEMAEAFF. This chain connects TRBV7-2 to TRBJ1-1, with D hard to call. The V end was cut by 5 bases, the J end by 6 bases, with 19 bases between. The CDR3 contains 15 residues. CDR1 is SGHTA, CDR2 FQGNSA, per germline.

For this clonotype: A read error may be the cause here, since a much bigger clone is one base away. The CDR3 protein is CSVERTENIEAFF. In DNA, the CDR3 is TGCAGCGTTGAAAGGACCGAGAACATTGAAGCTTTCTTT. The J gene is TRBJ1-1, the V gene TRBV29-1; D is undetermined. This CDR3 contains 13 residues. The germline CDR1 and CDR2 sequences are SQVTM and ANQGSEA.

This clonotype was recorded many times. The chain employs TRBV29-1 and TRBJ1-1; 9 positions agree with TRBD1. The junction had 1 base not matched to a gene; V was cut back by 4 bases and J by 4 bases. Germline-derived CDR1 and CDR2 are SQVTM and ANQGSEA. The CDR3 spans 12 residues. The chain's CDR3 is CSVGQGGTEAFF. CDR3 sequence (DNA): TGCAGCGTTGGACAGGGGGGCACTGAAGCTTTCTTT.

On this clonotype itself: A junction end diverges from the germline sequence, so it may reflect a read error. Here the CDR3 DNA reads TGCGGTGCTATATTCAGGACGGGCACTGGAGCTTTCTTT. Its translation is CGAIFRTGTGAFF. V and J are TRBV20-1 and TRBJ1-1; D is undetermined. The CDR3 sequence is 13 residues long. Germline V gene lookup returns CDR1 DFQATT and CDR2 SNEGSKA (reference sequence).

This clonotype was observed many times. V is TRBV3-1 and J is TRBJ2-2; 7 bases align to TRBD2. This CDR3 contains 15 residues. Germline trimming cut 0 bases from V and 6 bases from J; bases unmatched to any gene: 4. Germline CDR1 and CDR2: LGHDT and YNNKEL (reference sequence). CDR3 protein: CASSQDDAGAGELFF. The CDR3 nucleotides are TGTGCCAGCAGCCAAGACGATGCGGGAGCCGGGGAGCTGTTTTTT.

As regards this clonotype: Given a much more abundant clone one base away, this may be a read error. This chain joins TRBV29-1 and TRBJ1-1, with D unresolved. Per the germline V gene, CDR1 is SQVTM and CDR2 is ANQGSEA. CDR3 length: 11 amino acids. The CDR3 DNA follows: TGCATCGTTGAGTCAGGAGGTGAAGCTTTCTTT. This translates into CIVESGGEAFF.

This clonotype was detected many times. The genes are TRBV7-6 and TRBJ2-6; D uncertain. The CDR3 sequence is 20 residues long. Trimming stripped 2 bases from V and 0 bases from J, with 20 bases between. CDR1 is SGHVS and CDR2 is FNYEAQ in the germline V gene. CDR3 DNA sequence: TGTGCCAGCAGCTTAAGCGTAGGCCAGTCGGACGCCTCTGGGGCCAACGTCCTGACTTTC. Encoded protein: CASSLSVGQSDASGANVLTF.

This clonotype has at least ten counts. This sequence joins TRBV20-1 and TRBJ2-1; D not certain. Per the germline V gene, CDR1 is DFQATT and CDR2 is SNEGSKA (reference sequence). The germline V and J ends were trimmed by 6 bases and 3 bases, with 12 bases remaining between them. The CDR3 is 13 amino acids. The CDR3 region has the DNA TGCAGTGCCTCCAGGTACCGCTACAATGAGCAGTTCTTC. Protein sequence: CSASRYRYNEQFF.

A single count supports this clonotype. DNA for the CDR3: TGTGCCAGCAGTTTGGGCAGGAATCAGCCCCAGCATTTT. It yields the protein CASSLGRNQPQHF. The V and J genes are TRBV27 and TRBJ1-5; D ambiguous. Germline-derived CDR1 and CDR2 are MNHEY and SMNVEV (reference sequence). V lost 3 bases, J lost 4 bases, and 7 bases lay in between. This CDR3 spans 13 amino acids.

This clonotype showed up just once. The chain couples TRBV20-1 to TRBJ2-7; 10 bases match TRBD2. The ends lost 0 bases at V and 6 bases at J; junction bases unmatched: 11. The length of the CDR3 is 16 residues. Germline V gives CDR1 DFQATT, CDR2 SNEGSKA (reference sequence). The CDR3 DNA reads TGCAGTGCTAGAGATCCTCAGAGCGGGGGGGGTGGCGAGCAGTACTTC. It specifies CSARDPQSGGGGEQYF.

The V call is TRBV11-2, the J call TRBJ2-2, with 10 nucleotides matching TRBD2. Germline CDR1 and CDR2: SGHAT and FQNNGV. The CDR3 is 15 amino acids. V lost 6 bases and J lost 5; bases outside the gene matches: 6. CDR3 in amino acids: CASRPTSGKTGELFF. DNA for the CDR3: TGTGCCAGCAGACCAACTAGCGGGAAGACCGGGGAGCTGTTTTTT.

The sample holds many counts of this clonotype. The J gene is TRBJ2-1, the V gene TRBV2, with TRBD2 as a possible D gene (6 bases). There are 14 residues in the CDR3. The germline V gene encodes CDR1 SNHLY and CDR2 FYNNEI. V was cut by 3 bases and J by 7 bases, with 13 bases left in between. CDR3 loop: CASSDNLGGNEQFF. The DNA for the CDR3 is TGTGCCAGCAGTGATAATCTGGGGGGTAATGAGCAGTTCTTC.

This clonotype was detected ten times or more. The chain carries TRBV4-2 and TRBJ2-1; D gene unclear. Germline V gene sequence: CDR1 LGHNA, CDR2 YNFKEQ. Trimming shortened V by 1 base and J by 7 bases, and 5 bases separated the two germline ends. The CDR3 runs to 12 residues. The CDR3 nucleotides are TGTGCCAGCAGCCAAGTACATAATGAGCAGTTCTTC. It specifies CASSQVHNEQFF.

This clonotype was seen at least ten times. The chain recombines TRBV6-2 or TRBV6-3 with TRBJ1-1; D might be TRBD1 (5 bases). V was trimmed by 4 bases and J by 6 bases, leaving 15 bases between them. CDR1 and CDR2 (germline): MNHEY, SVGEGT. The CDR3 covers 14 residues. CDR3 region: CASSSSMGQPEAFF. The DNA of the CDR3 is TGTGCCAGCAGTTCTAGTATGGGGCAACCTGAAGCTTTCTTT.

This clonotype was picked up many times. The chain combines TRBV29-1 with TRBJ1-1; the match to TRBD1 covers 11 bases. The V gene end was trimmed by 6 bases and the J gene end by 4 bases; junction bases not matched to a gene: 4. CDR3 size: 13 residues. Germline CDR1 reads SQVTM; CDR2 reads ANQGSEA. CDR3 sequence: CSVQGQGGTEAFF. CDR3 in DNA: TGCAGCGTGCAGGGACAGGGGGGCACTGAAGCTTTCTTT.

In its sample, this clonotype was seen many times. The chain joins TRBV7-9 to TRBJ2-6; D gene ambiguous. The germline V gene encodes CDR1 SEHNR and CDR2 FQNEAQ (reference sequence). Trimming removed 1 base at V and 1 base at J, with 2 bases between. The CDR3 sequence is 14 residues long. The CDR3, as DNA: TGTGCCAGCAGCTTAGGTTCTGGGGCCAACGTCCTGACTTTC. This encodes CASSLGSGANVLTF.

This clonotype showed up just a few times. The CDR3 coding sequence is TGTGCTAGTGGTGAGGGGGGACAGGCGTACAATGAGCAGTTCTTC. Translated, it gives CASGEGGQAYNEQFF. The V call is TRBV12-5, the J call TRBJ2-1; 8 nucleotides agree with TRBD1. V lost 5 bases, J lost 4 bases, and 7 bases stayed unmatched. Germline values: CDR1 LGHNT, CDR2 FRNRAP. The CDR3 spans 15 residues.

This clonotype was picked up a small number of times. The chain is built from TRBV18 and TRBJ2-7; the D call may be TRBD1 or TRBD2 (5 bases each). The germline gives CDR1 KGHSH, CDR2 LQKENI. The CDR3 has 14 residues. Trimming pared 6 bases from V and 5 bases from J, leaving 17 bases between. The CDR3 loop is CASSRLRDPNEQYF. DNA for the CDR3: TGTGCCAGCTCCCGACTCAGGGACCCCAACGAGCAGTACTTC.

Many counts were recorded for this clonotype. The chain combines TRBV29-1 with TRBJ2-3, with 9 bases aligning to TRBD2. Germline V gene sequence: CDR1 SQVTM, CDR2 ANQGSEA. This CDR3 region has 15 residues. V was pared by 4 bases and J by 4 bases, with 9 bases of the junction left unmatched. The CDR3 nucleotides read TGCAGCGTTGCCCAAGGGACTAGCTTCCCAGATACGCAGTATTTT. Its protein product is CSVAQGTSFPDTQYF.

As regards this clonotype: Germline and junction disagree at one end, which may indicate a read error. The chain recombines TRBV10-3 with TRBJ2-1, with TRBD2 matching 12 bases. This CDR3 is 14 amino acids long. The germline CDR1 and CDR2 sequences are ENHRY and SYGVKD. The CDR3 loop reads CASSASGGGSEQFF. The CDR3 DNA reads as TGCGCCAGCAGTGCTAGCGGGGGGGGGAGTGAGCAGTTCTTC.

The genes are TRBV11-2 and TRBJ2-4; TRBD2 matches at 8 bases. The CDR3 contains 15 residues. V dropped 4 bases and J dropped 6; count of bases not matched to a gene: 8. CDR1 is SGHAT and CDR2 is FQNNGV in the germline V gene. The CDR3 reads CASSSSSGGLNIQYF. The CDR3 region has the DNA TGTGCCAGCAGCTCATCGAGCGGGGGCTTAAACATTCAGTACTTC.